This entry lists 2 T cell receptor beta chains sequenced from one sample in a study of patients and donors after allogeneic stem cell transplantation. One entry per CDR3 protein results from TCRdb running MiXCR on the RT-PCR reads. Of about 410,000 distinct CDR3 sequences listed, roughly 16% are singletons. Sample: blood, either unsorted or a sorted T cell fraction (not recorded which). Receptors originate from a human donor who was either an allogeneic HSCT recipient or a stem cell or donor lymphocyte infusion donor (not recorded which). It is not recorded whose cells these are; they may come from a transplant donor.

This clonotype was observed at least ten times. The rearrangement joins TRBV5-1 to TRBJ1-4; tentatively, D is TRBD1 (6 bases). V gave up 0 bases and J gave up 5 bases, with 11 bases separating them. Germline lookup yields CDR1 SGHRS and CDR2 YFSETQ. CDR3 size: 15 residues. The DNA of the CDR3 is TGCGCCAGCAGCTTGGGGGGGCGCTTAAATGAAAAACTGTTTTTT. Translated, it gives CASSLGGRLNEKLFF.

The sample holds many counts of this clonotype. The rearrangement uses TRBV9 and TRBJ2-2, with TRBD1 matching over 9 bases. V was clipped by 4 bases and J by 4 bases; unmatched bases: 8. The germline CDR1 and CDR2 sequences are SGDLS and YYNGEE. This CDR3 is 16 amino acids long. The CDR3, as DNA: TGTGCCAGCAGCCCCCACAGGGGGCAAAGCACCGGGGAGCTGTTTTTT. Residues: CASSPHRGQSTGELFF.